This TCR beta chain was identified during a study of cytomegalovirus exposure and HLA in healthy donors. Across the whole study: About 84% of 398 genotyped donors fell in the Caucasian-associated ancestry cluster.

The germline gives CDR1 SEHNR, CDR2 FQNEAQ (reference sequence). The CDR3 is made up of 14 amino acids. V was shortened by 1 base and J by 8 bases, with 12 bases between the two germline ends. General observations from the study: Being indistinguishable, some V segments were excluded, TRBV6-2 and TRBV6-3 among them.

Of note for this clone: What it binds is unknown.

PCR used 60 Vbeta primers and 13 Jbeta primers. Using immunoSEQ multiplex PCR, the repertoire was profiled, and TCRdb retains in-frame clones only, with some absent. The repertoire consists of about 100,000 clones, with roughly 72% occurring once and the leading ten covering around 7.8%. The material sequenced was PBMCs. J is TRBJ2-1 and V is TRBV7-9, with D perhaps TRBD2 (5 bases). The sequence was collected from a man aged 30-40 years in good health and CMV-seronegative. The CDR3 DNA is TGTGCCAGCAGCTTAGGGCTAGCTAACGATGAGCAGTTCTTC. Protein: CASSLGLANDEQFF.